This TCR beta chain was retrieved from a study of T cell responses to AZD1222 COVID-19 vaccine. The germline V gene encodes CDR1 ENHRY and CDR2 SYGVKD. The V and J ends lost 3 bases and 3 bases, in that order; junction bases with no gene match: 6. The CDR3 covers 15 residues. Generated by immunoSEQ multiplex PCR, the TCRdb table keeps only in-frame clones and is missing some. The sample lists about 130,000 clones, 90% to 95% seen once, with 1.5% to 2% in the top ten. The clonotype comes from an adult in good health. V usage is TRBV10-3 and J usage is TRBJ2-5, with TRBD2 matching 8 bases. This material consisted of peripheral blood, taken on day 0 of AZD1222 vaccination. The CDR3 sequence is CAISDSHSGEETQYF. DNA of the CDR3: TGTGCCATCAGTGACTCGCATAGCGGGGAAGAGACCCAGTACTTC.